This TCR beta chain was captured in a study of OX40 agonist ivuxolimab in advanced cancers. Overall study: Three dose-escalation patients had partial responses: one with hepatocellular carcinoma and two with cutaneous melanoma. Points from the study as a whole: There were also nonresponders showing low normalized T-cell clonal expansion. More expanded clones were found, on average, in CD8+ than in CD4+ T cells.

Measured with immunoSEQ multiplex PCR; TCRdb has only the in-frame clones, and not every one. The repertoire holds roughly 34,000 clones, with around nine tenths as singletons. This clone appeared a single time. Its antigen remains unidentified. Trimming removed 4 bases at V and 9 bases at J, with 16 bases between. This CDR3 region has 14 residues. Germline values: CDR1 MDHEN, CDR2 SYDVKM. Sampled blood was obtained at baseline, cycle 4 day 1, and cycle 7 day 1. Sample: CD4+ or CD8+ T cells sorted from blood, taken in a trial of the OX40 agonist ivuxolimab. J is TRBJ1-5 and V is TRBV28; D gene uncertain. This receptor was taken from an adult with an advanced solid tumor such as melanoma, head and neck, liver or kidney cancer. The DNA of the CDR3 is TGTGCCAGCAGTTCCCCGCTTTCTGGAGGGCCCCAGCATTTT. Its translation: CASSSPLSGGPQHF.